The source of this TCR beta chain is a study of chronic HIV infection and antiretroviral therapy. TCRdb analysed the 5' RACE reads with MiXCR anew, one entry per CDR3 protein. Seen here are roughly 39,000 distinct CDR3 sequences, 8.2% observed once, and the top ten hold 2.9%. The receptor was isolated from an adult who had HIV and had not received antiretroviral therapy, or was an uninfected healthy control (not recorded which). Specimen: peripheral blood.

The CDR3 DNA follows: TGTGCCAGCAGCAAACGTGCGGGAGAACGCTACAATGAGCAGTTCTTC. Protein: CASSKRAGERYNEQFF. This sequence joins TRBV21-1 and TRBJ2-1; TRBD2 is taken as the D call from the table, unchecked against the DNA. TRBV21-1 is noted as a pseudogene. The CDR3 loop spans 16 amino acids.